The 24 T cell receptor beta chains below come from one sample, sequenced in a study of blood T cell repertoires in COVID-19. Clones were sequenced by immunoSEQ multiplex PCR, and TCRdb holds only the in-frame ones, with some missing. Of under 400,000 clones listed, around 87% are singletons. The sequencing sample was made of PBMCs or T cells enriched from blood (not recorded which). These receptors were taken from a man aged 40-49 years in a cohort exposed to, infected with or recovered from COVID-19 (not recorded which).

The CDR3 here is CASSLLLAGRGNEQFF. The DNA of the CDR3 is TGTGCCAGCAGTCTCTTACTAGCGGGAAGAGGGAATGAGCAGTTCTTC. The V gene is TRBV28, the J gene TRBJ2-1; TRBD2 aligns across 10 bases. V trimming: 5 bases; J trimming: 7 bases; junction bases outside the gene matches: 11. The CDR3 runs to 16 residues. CDR1 is MDHEN and CDR2 is SYDVKM in the germline V gene.

Here the CDR3 reads CASSQSGGAHGTQYF. In nucleotides, the CDR3 is TGCGCCAGCAGCCAATCTGGAGGGGCTCACGGTACGCAGTATTTT. V is TRBV5-1 and J is TRBJ2-3, with D possibly matching TRBD2 (6 bases). The V end was cut by 4 bases, the J end by 8 bases, with 20 bases between. The CDR3 is 15 residues long. CDR1 SGHRS and CDR2 YFSETQ come from the germline V gene.

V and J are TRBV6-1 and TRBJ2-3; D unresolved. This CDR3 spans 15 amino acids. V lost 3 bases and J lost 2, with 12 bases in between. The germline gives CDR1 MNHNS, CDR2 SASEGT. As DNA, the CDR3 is TGTGCCAGCAGTGACCGCCCAGTTCCCACAGATACGCAGTATTTT. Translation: CASSDRPVPTDTQYF.

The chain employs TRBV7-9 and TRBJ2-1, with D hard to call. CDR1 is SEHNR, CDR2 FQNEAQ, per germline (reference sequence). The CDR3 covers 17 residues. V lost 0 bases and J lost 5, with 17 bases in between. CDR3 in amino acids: CASSLAPRGNRNNEQFF. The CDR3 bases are TGTGCCAGCAGCTTAGCCCCCCGCGGAAATCGGAACAATGAGCAGTTCTTC.

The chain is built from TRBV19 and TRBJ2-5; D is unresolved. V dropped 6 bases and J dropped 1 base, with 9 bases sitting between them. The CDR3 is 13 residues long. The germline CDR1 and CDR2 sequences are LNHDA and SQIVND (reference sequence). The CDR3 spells CASSTQIQETQYF. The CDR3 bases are TGTGCCAGTAGCACACAGATCCAAGAGACCCAGTACTTC.

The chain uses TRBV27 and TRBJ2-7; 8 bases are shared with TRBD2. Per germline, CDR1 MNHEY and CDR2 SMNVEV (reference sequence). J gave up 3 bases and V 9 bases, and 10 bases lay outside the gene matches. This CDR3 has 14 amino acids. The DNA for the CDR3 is TGTGCCAGGTCGTGTGCGGGGGGCTTCTACGAGCAGTACTTC. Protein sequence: CARSCAGGFYEQYF.

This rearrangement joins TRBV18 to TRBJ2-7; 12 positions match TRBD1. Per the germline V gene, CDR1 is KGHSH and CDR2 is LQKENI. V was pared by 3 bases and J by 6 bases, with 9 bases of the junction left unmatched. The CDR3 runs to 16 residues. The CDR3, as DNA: TGTGCCAGCTCACCCCCCTCAGTGGGACAGGGGGCCGAGCAGTACTTC. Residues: CASSPPSVGQGAEQYF.

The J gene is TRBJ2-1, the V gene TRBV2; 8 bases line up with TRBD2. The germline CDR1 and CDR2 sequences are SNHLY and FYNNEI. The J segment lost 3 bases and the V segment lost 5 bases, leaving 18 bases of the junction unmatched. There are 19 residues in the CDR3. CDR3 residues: CASSLRAQRTSRNYNEQFF. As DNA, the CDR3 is TGTGCCAGCAGTTTGAGAGCACAGAGGACTAGCCGAAACTACAATGAGCAGTTCTTC.

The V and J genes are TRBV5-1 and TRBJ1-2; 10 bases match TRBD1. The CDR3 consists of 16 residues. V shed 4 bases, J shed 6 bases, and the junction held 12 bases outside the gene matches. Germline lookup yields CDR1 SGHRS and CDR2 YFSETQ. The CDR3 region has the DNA TGCGCCAGCAGCCCGGGGACAGGGGCCTTAAAGGATGGCTACACCTTC. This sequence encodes CASSPGTGALKDGYTF. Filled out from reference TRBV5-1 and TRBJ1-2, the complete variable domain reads KAGVTQTPRYLIKTRGQQVTLSCSPISGHRSVSWYQQTPGQGLQFLFEYFSETQRNKGNFPGRFSGRQFSNSRSEMNVSTLELGDSALYLCASSPGTGALKDGYTFGSGTRLTVV.

The CDR3 loop reads CASSETGGLNTEAFF. CDR3 bases: TGTGCCAGCAGTGAAACAGGGGGCTTGAACACTGAAGCTTTCTTT. The chain employs TRBV25-1 and TRBJ1-1; 9 positions agree with TRBD1. CDR3 size: 15 residues. Germline V gives CDR1 MGHDK, CDR2 SYGVNS. J lost 0 bases, V lost 2 bases, and 1 base had no gene match.

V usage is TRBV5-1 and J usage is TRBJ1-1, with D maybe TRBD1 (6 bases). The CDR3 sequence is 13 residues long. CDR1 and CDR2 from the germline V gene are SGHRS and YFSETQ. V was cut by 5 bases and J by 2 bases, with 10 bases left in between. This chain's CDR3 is CASRNRDNTEAFF. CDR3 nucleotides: TGCGCCAGCAGGAACAGGGATAACACTGAAGCTTTCTTT.

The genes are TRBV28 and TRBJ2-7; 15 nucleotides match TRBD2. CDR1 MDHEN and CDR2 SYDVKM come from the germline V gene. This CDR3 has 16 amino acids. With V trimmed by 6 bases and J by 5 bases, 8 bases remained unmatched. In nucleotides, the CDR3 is TGTGCCAGCAGCCATAGGGGACTAGCGGGAGGTAACGAGCAGTACTTC. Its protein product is CASSHRGLAGGNEQYF.

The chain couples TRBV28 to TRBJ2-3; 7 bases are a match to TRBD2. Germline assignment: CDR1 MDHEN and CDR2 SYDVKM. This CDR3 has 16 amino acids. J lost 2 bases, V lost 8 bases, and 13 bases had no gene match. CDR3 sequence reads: CASVSPGRASTDTQYF. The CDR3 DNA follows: TGTGCCAGCGTATCCCCGGGGAGGGCTTCCACAGATACGCAGTATTTT. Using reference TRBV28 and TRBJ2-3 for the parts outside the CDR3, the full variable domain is DVKVTQSSRYLVKRTGEKVFLECVQDMDHENMFWYRQDPGLGLRLIYFSYDVKMKEKGDIPEGYSVSREKKERFSLILESASTNQTSMYLCASVSPGRASTDTQYFGPGTRLTVL.

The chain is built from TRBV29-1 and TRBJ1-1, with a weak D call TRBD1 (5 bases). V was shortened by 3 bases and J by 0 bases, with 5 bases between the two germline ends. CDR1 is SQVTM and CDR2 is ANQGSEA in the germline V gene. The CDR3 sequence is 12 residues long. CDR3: CSVDRVNTEAFF. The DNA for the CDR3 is TGCAGCGTTGACAGGGTGAACACTGAAGCTTTCTTT. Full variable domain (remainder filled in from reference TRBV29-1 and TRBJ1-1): SAVISQKPSRDICQRGTSLTIQCQVDSQVTMMFWYRQQPGQSLTLIATANQGSEATYESGFVIDKFPISRPNLTFSTLTVSNMSPEDSSIYLCSVDRVNTEAFFGQGTRLTVV.

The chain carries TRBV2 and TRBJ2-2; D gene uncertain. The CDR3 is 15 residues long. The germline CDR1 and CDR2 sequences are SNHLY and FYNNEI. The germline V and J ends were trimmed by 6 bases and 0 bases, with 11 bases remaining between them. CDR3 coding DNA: TGTGCCAGCAGACGCGGCGGTGCGAACACCGGGGAGCTGTTTTTT. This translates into CASRRGGANTGELFF. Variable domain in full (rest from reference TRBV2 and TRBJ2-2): EPEVTQTPSHQVTQMGQEVILRCVPISNHLYFYWYRQILGQKVEFLVSFYNNEISEKSEIFDDQFSVERPDGSNFTLKIRSTKLEDSAMYFCASRRGGANTGELFFGEGSRLTVL.

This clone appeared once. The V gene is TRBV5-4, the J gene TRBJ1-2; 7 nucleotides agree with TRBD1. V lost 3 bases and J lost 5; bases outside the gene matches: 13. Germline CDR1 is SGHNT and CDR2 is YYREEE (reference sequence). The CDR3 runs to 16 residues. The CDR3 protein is CASSSQRDRSSYGYTF. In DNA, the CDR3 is TGTGCCAGCAGCTCGCAGAGGGACAGATCATCTTATGGCTACACCTTC. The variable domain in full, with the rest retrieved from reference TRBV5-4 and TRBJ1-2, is ETGVTQSPTHLIKTRGQQVTLRCSSQSGHNTVSWYQQALGQGPQFIFQYYREEENGRGNFPPRFSGLQFPNYSSELNVNALELDDSALYLCASSSQRDRSSYGYTFGSGTRLTVV.

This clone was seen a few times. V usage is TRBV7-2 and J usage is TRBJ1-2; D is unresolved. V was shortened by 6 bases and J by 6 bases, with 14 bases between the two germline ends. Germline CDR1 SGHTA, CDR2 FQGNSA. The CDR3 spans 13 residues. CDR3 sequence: CASSSASGNGYTF. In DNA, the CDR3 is TGTGCCAGCAGTTCGGCCTCGGGAAATGGCTACACCTTC.

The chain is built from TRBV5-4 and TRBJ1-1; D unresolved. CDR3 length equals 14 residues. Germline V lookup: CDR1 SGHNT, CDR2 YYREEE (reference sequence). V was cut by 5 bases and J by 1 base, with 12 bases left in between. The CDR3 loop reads CASSLDTQNTEAFF. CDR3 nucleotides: TGTGCCAGCAGTTTAGACACGCAGAACACTGAAGCTTTCTTT.

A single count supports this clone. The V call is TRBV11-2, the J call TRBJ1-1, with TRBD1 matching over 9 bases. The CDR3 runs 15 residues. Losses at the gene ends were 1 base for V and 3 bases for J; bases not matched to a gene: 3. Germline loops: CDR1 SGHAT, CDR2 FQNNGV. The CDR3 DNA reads TGTGCCAGCAGCTTAGGACAGGGGGGAGACACTGAAGCTTTCTTT. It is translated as CASSLGQGGDTEAFF.

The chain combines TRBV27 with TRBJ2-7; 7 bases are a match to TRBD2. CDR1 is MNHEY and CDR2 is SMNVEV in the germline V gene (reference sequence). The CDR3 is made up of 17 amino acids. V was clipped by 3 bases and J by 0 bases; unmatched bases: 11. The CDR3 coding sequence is TGTGCCAGCAGTTTCGTCTCTTATGGCGGGGGCTCCTACGAGCAGTACTTC. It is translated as CASSFVSYGGGSYEQYF.

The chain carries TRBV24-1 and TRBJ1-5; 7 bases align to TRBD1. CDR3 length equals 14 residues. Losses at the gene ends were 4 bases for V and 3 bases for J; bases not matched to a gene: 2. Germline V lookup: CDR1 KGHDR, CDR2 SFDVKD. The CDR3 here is CATSDGQVNQPQHF. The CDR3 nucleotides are TGTGCCACCAGTGACGGACAGGTCAATCAGCCCCAGCATTTT.

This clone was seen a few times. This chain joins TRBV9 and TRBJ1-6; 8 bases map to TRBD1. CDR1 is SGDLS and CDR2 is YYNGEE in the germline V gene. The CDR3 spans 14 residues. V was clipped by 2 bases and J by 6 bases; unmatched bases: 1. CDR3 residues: CASSVGQGNSPLHF. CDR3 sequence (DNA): TGTGCCAGCAGCGTTGGACAGGGTAATTCACCCCTCCACTTT. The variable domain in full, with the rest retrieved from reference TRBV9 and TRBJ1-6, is DSGVTQTPKHLITATGQRVTLRCSPRSGDLSVYWYQQSLDQGLQFLIQYYNGEERAKGNILERFSAQQFPDLHSELNLSSLELGDSALYFCASSVGQGNSPLHFGNGTRLTVT.

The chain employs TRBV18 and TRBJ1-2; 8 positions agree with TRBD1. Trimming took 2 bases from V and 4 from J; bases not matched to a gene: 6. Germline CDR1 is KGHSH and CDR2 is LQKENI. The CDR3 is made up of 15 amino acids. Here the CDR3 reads CASSPGQGGTYGYTF. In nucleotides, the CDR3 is TGTGCCAGCTCACCAGGACAGGGAGGTACCTATGGCTACACCTTC.

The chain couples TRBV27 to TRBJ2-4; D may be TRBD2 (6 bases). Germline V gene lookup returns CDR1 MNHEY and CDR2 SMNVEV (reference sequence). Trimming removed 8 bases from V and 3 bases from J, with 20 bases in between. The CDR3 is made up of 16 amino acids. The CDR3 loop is CASYNLAAVGKNIQYF. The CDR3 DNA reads TGTGCCAGCTATAATTTAGCGGCAGTGGGCAAAAACATTCAGTACTTC.